This entry is about one TCR beta chain. Its antigen target is currently unknown. Per-base qualities were not stored, and no clone one base away is much larger. This specimen belongs to a study of OX40 agonist ivuxolimab in advanced cancers. Background on the whole study: Ivuxolimab was a fully human IgG2 agonistic monoclonal antibody targeting the costimulatory receptor OX40 (CD134). Partial responses occurred in three dose-escalation patients: two with cutaneous melanoma and one with hepatocellular carcinoma. Intravenous ivuxolimab was administered to patients every 2 weeks at six dose levels: 0.01, 0.1, 0.3, 1.5, 3 and 10 mg/kg. Patients were allowed to have had prior anti-PD-1, anti-PD-L1 or anti-CTLA-4 therapy, and around two fifths of the dose-escalation patients had been treated with checkpoint inhibitors. In the dose-escalation cohort, approximately 80% of patients were male, and the mean age was approximately 60 years with a range of roughly 20 to 79. The paper covers the monotherapy dose-escalation part of the phase I ivuxolimab trial, which included N ≈ 50 patients. The purpose of peripheral TCRbeta sequencing was to test whether ivuxolimab changed TCR sequence diversity and led to clonal T-cell expansion. Of the approximately 53 patients in dose escalation, around 20 had hepatocellular carcinoma, roughly 15 had melanoma, 9 had renal cell carcinoma and 9 had head and neck cancer. Results the study describes overall, beyond this receptor: After ivuxolimab, CD8+ T cells had more expanded clones than CD4+ T cells on average. Low levels of normalized T-cell clonal expansion were also seen in some patients who did not respond. Clonal expansion of both CD4+ and CD8+ blood T cells was observed from baseline to week 6 at doses 0.1 to 3.0 mg/kg. The antigen specificity of the peripheral T cells that underwent clonal expansion was not determined. In the 0.1-3.0 mg/kg groups, partial responders were among the patients with the lowest normalized peripheral clonal expansion, particularly in CD8+ T cells.

V is pruned by 4 bases and J by 2 bases, leaving 7 bases of the junction without a gene match. CDR1 is given as MNHEY and CDR2 as SMNVEV, both from the germline V gene (reference sequence). The CDR3, from cysteine to phenylalanine, totals 16 residues. The retained sequence is limited to the CDR3, 48 bases, with the frame set at the first base. Genomic DNA was isolated from the sorted cells so that the TCRbeta CDR3 region could be sequenced. The immunoSEQ Assay was used to sequence the TCRbeta CDR3 regions. Sourced from immuneACCESS, this table was stored by TCRdb with only in-frame sequences that have V and J called. A share of the clones is absent; for the studies checked, an unresolved V gene accounts for under half, and the remainder has no known explanation. For this sample the table gives approximately 91,000 clones, of which roughly 86% were detected only once. Jointly, the top ten make up more than 4% of the sample.

Patients with a history of autoimmune disease or receiving systemic immunosuppression were excluded from the trial. Peripheral blood for TCR sequencing was drawn from every dose cohort at baseline, at cycle 4 day 1 and at cycle 7 day 1. The samples were taken from a phase I, first-in-human, multicenter, open-label dose-escalation trial of ivuxolimab. Adults with locally advanced or metastatic head and neck squamous cell, hepatocellular, melanoma or renal cell carcinoma were enrolled in the trial. Before TCR sequencing, CD4+ T cells and CD8+ T cells were sorted from peripheral blood as separate populations.

The specimen comprised CD4+ or CD8+ T cells sorted from blood, sampled in a trial of the OX40 agonist ivuxolimab. In this chain, TRBV27 is recombined with TRBJ1-3, with 8 central nucleotides matching TRBD1. The receptor's source is an adult with an advanced solid tumor such as melanoma, head and neck, liver or kidney cancer. The CDR3 region: CASSSIGQGTGNTIYF. The DNA sequence is as follows: TGTGCCAGCAGTTCCATCGGACAGGGCACTGGAAACACCATATATTTT.